The T cell receptor (beta chain) described here comes from a study of CD8+CD57+ T cells in acquired aplastic anemia. It was genomic DNA that served as the template for profiling TCR beta VDJ and CDR3. TCRdb called the reads again in MiXCR, with one record for every CDR3 protein. Among approximately 50,000 distinct CDR3 sequences listed, about 78% were seen once. V was pared by 5 bases and J by 11 bases, with 3 bases of the junction left unmatched. This CDR3 spans 13 amino acids. Germline CDR1 WNHNN, CDR2 SYGVQD (reference sequence). The origin of this receptor is a human donor in good health, serving as a control. The chain is built from TRBV10-1 and TRBJ2-3, with 14 bases identical to TRBD2. Sample: sorted CD4+, CD8+, or CD8+CD57+ T cells (not recorded which) from PBMCs. CDR3 DNA sequence: TGCGCCAGCAGTCCGGGACTAGCGGGGGAGCAGTATTTT. Translated: CASSPGLAGEQYF.